This TCR beta chain was sequenced during a study of blood T cell repertoires in COVID-19 (dated by TCRdb to the early 2020s). Describing the broader study: The collaborator samples originated in the United States, Italy and Spain and spanned the acute and convalescent phases of COVID-19. Samples came from the ongoing ImmuneRACE study (first 160 participants) plus 1,254 subjects from 6 global collaborators. Deeply sampled blood TCRbeta repertoires from subjects exposed to, actively infected with, or recovered from COVID-19 were included in the dataset. Sample metadata almost always included a de-identified subject ID, COVID-19 status, age in years and sex. Where available, HLA class I and class II types were taken from metadata supplied by the sample provider and were not determined by assay-based typing. The repertoires were released in a freely available public database meant as a resource for research on the immune response to SARS-CoV-2. The prospective study material was composed of cDNA or gDNA derived from T cells, B-cell-depleted T cells, or PBMCs.

Comments on this clone: What antigen it recognizes has not been identified. Qualities for individual bases were not recorded, and no much larger clone is one base off.

CDR1 and CDR2, looked up from the germline V gene, are MDHEN and SYDVKM. V and J are truncated by 6 bases and 0 bases respectively, leaving an intervening sequence of 12 bases. There are 15 amino acids in the CDR3, from cysteine to phenylalanine inclusive. Just the 45-base CDR3 DNA is kept, in frame starting at base 1. TCRbeta CDR3 regions were amplified from genomic DNA using the immunoSEQ Assay, a bias-controlled multiplex PCR. On the authors' methods: The number of nucleated cells in each sample was estimated from the amplification of reference gene primers within the assay. To quantify the absolute abundance of each unique TCRbeta CDR3 rearrangement, sequence reads were collapsed and filtered. For each sample, productive Simpson clonality was calculated as the square root of Simpson's diversity index across productive rearrangements. Here the immuneACCESS table is served through TCRdb, limited to in-frame sequences with V and J called. Missing clones are a known gap in these copies; in checked studies unresolved V genes cover under half, and the rest lacks a known reason. That table gives V, J and clone size, and the DNA gave D and trimming. The sample table holds fewer than 120,000 clones, of which around 76% were seen once. The top ten constitute around 3.5% of the sample.

The collaborating institutions used their own protocols to collect whole blood in K2EDTA tubes. For TCRbeta analysis, collaborators shipped samples as frozen whole blood, isolated PBMCs, or DNA extracted from either of those sample types. Broad study findings and their caveats: Clinical and demographic metadata were provided uncurated, with the amount varying by source and participant.

The specimen was peripheral blood. The sequence was obtained from a woman at least 80 years old with acute or convalescent COVID-19. The rearranged segments are TRBV28 and TRBJ1-5; D gene: possibly TRBD1, on 6 matching bases. The CDR3 corresponds to CASRGGTLSNQPQHF. The nucleotides read TGTGCCAGCAGGGGAGGGACACTTAGCAATCAGCCCCAGCATTTT.